A single sample gave rise to the 23 T cell receptor beta chains below, sequenced in a study of blood T cell repertoires in COVID-19. TCRdb keeps only in-frame clones here, not all; method: immunoSEQ multiplex PCR. The table has approximately 89,000 clones, 70% to 90% seen once. The sample was peripheral blood. The receptors originated from a woman aged 70-85 years with active or convalescent COVID-19.

This clone was recorded only once. The chain links TRBV5-5 to TRBJ1-3; possible D gene TRBD1, 5 bases. The CDR3 has 15 residues. Trimming removed 2 bases at V and 0 bases at J, with 9 bases between. Per germline, CDR1 SGHKS and CDR2 YYEKEE (reference sequence). CDR3 loop: CASSFSTDSGNTIYF. CDR3 DNA: TGTGCCAGCAGCTTCTCGACAGACTCTGGAAACACCATATATTTT.

This chain's CDR3 is CASSWGLGEKLFF. Here the CDR3 DNA reads TGTGCCAGTAGTTGGGGGCTGGGTGAAAAACTGTTTTTT. The chain is built from TRBV19 and TRBJ1-4, with a tentative D call TRBD1 (6 bases). V gave up 5 bases and J gave up 7 bases, with 11 bases separating them. The CDR3 is made up of 13 amino acids. CDR1 is LNHDA and CDR2 is SQIVND in the germline V gene (reference sequence).

CDR3: CASSAGLAGGDTQYF. In DNA form, the CDR3 reads TGTGCCAGCAGTGCAGGACTAGCGGGAGGGGATACGCAGTATTTT. The chain couples TRBV25-1 to TRBJ2-3; TRBD2 matches 15 bases. V lost 4 bases to trimming and J lost 6 bases; unmatched junction nucleotides: 2. The CDR3 consists of 15 residues. Germline V gene data show CDR1 as MGHDK and CDR2 as SYGVNS.

The chain uses TRBV6-5 and TRBJ2-7, with D uncertain. The CDR3 is 14 residues long. Per germline, CDR1 MNHEY and CDR2 SVGAGI. Trimming stripped 5 bases from V and 2 bases from J, with 13 bases between. The CDR3 bases are TGTGCCAGCAGTAATGACATGTGGGCCTACGAGCAGTACTTC. Amino acids: CASSNDMWAYEQYF.

The gene calls are TRBV4-3 and TRBJ1-2; tentatively, D is TRBD1 (5 bases). Per the germline V gene, CDR1 is LGHNA and CDR2 is YSLEER. This CDR3 is 15 amino acids long. Deletions cut 0 bases from V and 3 bases from J, with 11 bases between. The CDR3 sequence: CASSQDRRVYYGYTF. The CDR3 nucleotides read TGCGCCAGCAGCCAAGACCGCAGGGTATACTATGGCTACACCTTC.

V usage is TRBV7-8 and J usage is TRBJ2-3, with unresolved D. The length of the CDR3 is 13 residues. V was shortened by 5 bases and J by 3 bases, with 9 bases between the two germline ends. Germline V lookup: CDR1 SGHVS, CDR2 FQNEAQ. The chain's CDR3 is CASSAQATDTQYF. The CDR3 nucleotides are TGTGCCAGCAGCGCCCAGGCGACAGATACGCAGTATTTT.

The rearrangement joins TRBV25-1 to TRBJ1-3, with a weak D call TRBD1 (5 bases). Germline loops: CDR1 MGHDK, CDR2 SYGVNS. This CDR3 contains 13 residues. Trimming stripped 4 bases from V and 2 bases from J, with 6 bases between. The CDR3, as DNA: TGTGCCAGCAGTGCAGGGACTGGAAACACCATATATTTT. Protein sequence: CASSAGTGNTIYF.

This clone was seen once. The chain couples TRBV10-1 to TRBJ2-5; perhaps TRBD2 as D (6 bases). Looked up from germline, CDR1 is WNHNN and CDR2 is SYGVQD (reference sequence). This CDR3 contains 13 residues. V was cut by 3 bases and J by 6 bases, with 11 bases left in between. CDR3 bases: TGCGCCAGCAGTGACAAAGGGAGGAAGACCCAGTACTTC. This translates into CASSDKGRKTQYF.

This sequence joins TRBV20-1 and TRBJ1-1; a weak D match, TRBD1 (5 bases). V was clipped by 3 bases and J by 3 bases, with 17 bases between them. Germline assignment: CDR1 DFQATT and CDR2 SNEGSKA (reference sequence). The CDR3 contains 15 residues. CDR3 in DNA: TGCAGTGCTAGTGACCCTCGGGGGTTGGACACTGAAGCTTTCTTT. This codes for CSASDPRGLDTEAFF.

The chain combines TRBV12-3 or TRBV12-4 with TRBJ1-1; no clear D. The CDR3 is 12 residues long. V was trimmed by 8 bases and J by 0 bases, leaving 7 bases between them. The CDR3 DNA reads TGTGCCAGCGGGCATCTGAACACTGAAGCTTTCTTT. Amino acid sequence: CASGHLNTEAFF.

DNA for the CDR3: TGTGCCAGCAGCCCACTAGCGGGGGGTCCCTATACGCAGTATTTT. This translates into CASSPLAGGPYTQYF. The chain has TRBV5-4 and TRBJ2-3, with 12 bases lining up with TRBD2. This CDR3 has 15 residues. Germline trimming cut 4 bases from V and 7 bases from J; bases unmatched to any gene: 7. From germline, CDR1 is SGHNT and CDR2 YYREEE (reference sequence).

The chain has TRBV27 and TRBJ1-2; no reliable D call. V shed 3 bases and J shed 5 bases, with 13 bases lying between them. The CDR3 sequence is 14 residues long. The germline V gene encodes CDR1 MNHEY and CDR2 SMNVEV (reference sequence). CDR3: CASSFSRTGYGYTF. CDR3 in DNA: TGTGCCAGCAGTTTTTCGAGGACGGGGTATGGCTACACCTTC.

Written as DNA, the CDR3 is TGTGCCAGCTCACCAAGCCAGGAATTTAACTATGGCTACACCTTC. Encoded protein: CASSPSQEFNYGYTF. The chain combines TRBV18 with TRBJ1-2; D remains ambiguous. CDR1 and CDR2 from the germline V gene are KGHSH and LQKENI. The CDR3 is 15 amino acids. V was cut by 2 bases and J by 1 base, with 11 bases left in between. Together with reference TRBV18 and TRBJ1-2, the CDR3 gives the full variable domain: NAGVMQNPRHLVRRRGQEARLRCSPMKGHSHVYWYRQLPEEGLKFMVYLQKENIIDESGMPKERFSAEFPKEGPSILRIQQVVRGDSAAYFCASSPSQEFNYGYTFGSGTRLTVV.

The V gene is TRBV25-1, the J gene TRBJ2-7, with TRBD1 matching over 7 bases. In germline, CDR1 is MGHDK, CDR2 SYGVNS. Trimming cost V 6 bases and J 2 bases; bases outside gene matches: 7. The CDR3 consists of 14 residues. The CDR3 DNA sequence: TGTGCCAGCAGGCAAACAGGGGTCCCCTACGAGCAGTACTTC. Translated, it gives CASRQTGVPYEQYF.

The chain combines TRBV27 with TRBJ1-5; 8 bases agree with TRBD1. After removal of 7 bases from V and 9 bases from J, the junction contained 11 bases not matched to a gene. CDR3 length: 14 amino acids. CDR1 is MNHEY, CDR2 SMNVEV, per germline (reference sequence). CDR3 DNA: TGTGCCAGCACCCCTGGACAGGGTAATGTGCCCCAGCATTTT. Translation gives CASTPGQGNVPQHF.

The chain recombines TRBV12-3 or TRBV12-4 with TRBJ1-2; D uncertain. With 6 bases removed from V and 4 bases from J, the gap between germline ends came to 12 bases. The CDR3 covers 13 residues. CDR3 sequence reads: CASSIGFSYGYTF. The CDR3 DNA follows: TGTGCCAGCAGCATCGGGTTTAGCTATGGCTACACCTTC.

This chain links TRBV5-1 with TRBJ2-5; perhaps TRBD2 as D (6 bases). The CDR3 length is 14 residues. Deletions cut 4 bases from V and 0 bases from J, with 10 bases between. From germline, CDR1 is SGHRS and CDR2 YFSETQ. The CDR3 DNA reads as TGCGCCAGCAGCCGGGGGACCCACCAAGAGACCCAGTACTTC. It specifies CASSRGTHQETQYF.

The count of this clone is one. The chain carries TRBV2 and TRBJ2-1, with TRBD1 matching over 10 bases. The CDR3 has 14 residues. J gave up 4 bases and V 7 bases, and 4 bases lay outside the gene matches. Germline lookup yields CDR1 SNHLY and CDR2 FYNNEI. This chain's CDR3 is CASKTGQGYNEQFF. CDR3 nucleotides: TGTGCCAGCAAAACGGGACAGGGGTACAATGAGCAGTTCTTC.

J is TRBJ1-5 and V is TRBV10-3; D is unclear. CDR3 length equals 13 residues. V lost 6 bases to trimming and J lost 7 bases, with 13 bases between them. The germline gives CDR1 ENHRY, CDR2 SYGVKD. CDR3 sequence reads: CAISDGEKQPQHF. CDR3 DNA sequence: TGTGCCATCAGCGATGGAGAGAAACAGCCCCAGCATTTT.

The genes are TRBV10-3 and TRBJ2-7; TRBD2 matches at 8 bases. Trimming took 4 bases from V and 3 from J; bases not matched to a gene: 5. In germline, CDR1 is ENHRY, CDR2 SYGVKD. The CDR3 loop spans 14 amino acids. CDR3 in amino acids: CAISASGGGYEQYF. For the CDR3, the DNA is TGTGCCATCAGTGCCTCCGGGGGGGGCTACGAGCAGTACTTC.

This rearrangement joins TRBV19 to TRBJ2-3, with TRBD2 matching 12 bases. The V segment lost 8 bases and the J segment 4 bases; nucleotides outside the gene matches: 10. The CDR3 totals 16 residues. Germline V gives CDR1 LNHDA, CDR2 SQIVND (reference sequence). The CDR3: CASSPILAGGSDTQYF. CDR3 in DNA: TGTGCCAGTTCCCCAATACTAGCGGGGGGATCAGATACGCAGTATTTT.

This chain links TRBV3-1 (or the pseudogene TRBV3-2) with TRBJ2-5; 10 positions match TRBD2. V lost 4 bases to trimming and J lost 5 bases; unmatched junction nucleotides: 10. CDR3 length: 16 residues. Germline CDR1 is LGHDT and CDR2 is YNNKEL (reference sequence). The CDR3 here is CASSRTSGIRRETQYF. In nucleotides, the CDR3 is TGTGCCAGCAGCCGGACTAGCGGAATCCGCAGGGAGACCCAGTACTTC.

V is TRBV28 and J is TRBJ1-2, with D perhaps matching TRBD1 (5 bases). Between the trimmed V and J ends, which lost 5 bases and 1 base, there was a span of 8 bases. Germline CDR1 reads MDHEN; CDR2 reads SYDVKM. This CDR3 region has 13 residues. The CDR3 DNA sequence: TGTGCCAGCAGTAGGGGATTTAACTATGGCTACACCTTC. Protein: CASSRGFNYGYTF.